A selection of T cell receptor beta chains follows, all from one sample in a study of cytomegalovirus exposure and HLA in healthy donors. Using immunoSEQ multiplex PCR, the repertoire was profiled, and TCRdb retains in-frame clones only, with some absent. The sample totals 130,000 or so clones. The sample comprised PBMCs. The origin of the receptors is a woman aged 18-29 years in good health and CMV-seronegative. Both conserved end residues are trimmed from each CDR3. The D gene is left open where the match is weak.

CDR3aa	v_gene	j_gene	d_gene
ASSLGLREARYEQY	TRBV27	TRBJ2-7	TRBD2
ASSAQTGPEQY	TRBV9	TRBJ2-7	TRBD1
ASSREAGGSYNEQF	TRBV11-3	TRBJ2-1	.
ATRWASSNQPQH	TRBV15	TRBJ1-5	.
AWSPLAGSYEQY	TRBV30	TRBJ2-7	TRBD2
ASSLAGRGTDGYT	TRBV7-6	TRBJ1-2	.
ASSLGQGGFDGYT	TRBV5-5	TRBJ1-2	TRBD1
AISETPITQGTTEAF	TRBV10-3	TRBJ1-1	.
ASSRGTTRREKLF	TRBV5-1	TRBJ1-4	.
ASSPLGTGNYEQY	TRBV9	TRBJ2-7	TRBD1
ASSSYSGRAVLSYEQY	TRBV5-4	TRBJ2-7	TRBD2
ASKRGDEKLF	TRBV2	TRBJ1-4	.
SVLYEGAYEQY	TRBV29-1	TRBJ2-7	.
ASSAPSTPAAF	TRBV18	TRBJ1-1	.
ASGFSYEQF	TRBV12-5	TRBJ2-1	.
ASRWIGGHNEQF	TRBV11-3	TRBJ2-1	.
ASSDCFGQAGETQY	TRBV6-4	TRBJ2-5	TRBD1
ASSQFGTGKHEQY	TRBV14	.	TRBD1
ASSLRGTGETQY	TRBV7-9	TRBJ2-5	.
ASSQDGYDEQF	TRBV4-2	TRBJ2-1	.
ASSAGQAYFSYEQY	TRBV5-1	TRBJ2-7	TRBD1
ASSMFPGTGELF	TRBV19	TRBJ2-2	.
ASSYGAGEKVGAF	TRBV7-3	TRBJ1-1	.
AISNTGGREETQY	TRBV10-3	TRBJ2-5	TRBD2
AWSGSNIQY	TRBV30	TRBJ2-4	.
ASSSQYQETQY	TRBV6-5	TRBJ2-5	.
ASSSGLGRQETQY	TRBV7-8	TRBJ2-5	TRBD2
AWSTGTYGYT	TRBV30	TRBJ1-2	TRBD1
ASSSGGANYGYT	TRBV27	TRBJ1-2	TRBD1
ASSPYQWTGLNTEAF	TRBV7-8	TRBJ1-1	TRBD1
ASSMIGGAGYT	TRBV19	TRBJ1-2	.
ASSLGTGTGWADTQY	TRBV28	TRBJ2-3	TRBD1
ASSGRQGSYNEQF	TRBV4-3	TRBJ2-1	TRBD1
SVDRVVASFTDTQY	TRBV29-1	TRBJ2-3	.
ASSSIYEQY	TRBV19	TRBJ2-7	.
ASREGIGIGTEAF	TRBV2	TRBJ1-1	.
ASSIQDTGELF	TRBV11-3	TRBJ2-2	.
ASSASTDTGELF	TRBV6-1	TRBJ2-2	.
ASSQSGSVRTGELF	TRBV14	TRBJ2-2	TRBD2
ASSVSGNYGYT	TRBV9	TRBJ1-2	.
ASSLLDYYEQY	TRBV7-9	TRBJ2-7	.
ASSLPSWYTDTQY	TRBV11-3	TRBJ2-3	.
AISDPRTGGGQPQH	TRBV10-3	TRBJ1-5	TRBD1
ASYRGGNTGELF	TRBV18	TRBJ2-2	.
ASSSSVMF	TRBV28	TRBJ2-1	.
ASSQEPGRENEQF	TRBV4-1	TRBJ2-1	TRBD2
AWGSGTSNTGELF	TRBV30	TRBJ2-2	.
ASSEQGYNEKLF	TRBV2	TRBJ1-4	.
ASSSGTSATSTDTQY	TRBV2	TRBJ2-3	TRBD2
ASSGNPTSGSHTDTQY	TRBV9	TRBJ2-3	TRBD2
ASSATATSGNTIY	TRBV9	TRBJ1-3	.
ATSRELNGNTIY	TRBV15	TRBJ1-3	.
ASRALAGGGYDTQY	TRBV2	TRBJ2-3	TRBD2
ASSPHPMVAGGQETQY	TRBV4-1	TRBJ2-5	TRBD2